This T cell receptor (beta chain) stems from a study of molecular identifiers for immune sequencing clone quantification. General study findings and limits: A shared barcode on identical TCR molecules could lead to underestimated sizes for highly expanded clones. Clones that exceeded 20 RNA copies held over 99% of effector molecules, yet under 1% in naive cells.

This clonotype has ten or more counts. Its antigen is still unknown. The authors gated naive CD8 T cells as CD8+CD4-CCR7+CD45RA+ for sorting. This CDR3 comprises 14 residues. The germline gives CDR1 MGHRA, CDR2 YSYEKL. Trimming removed 1 base at V and 7 bases at J, with 14 bases between. Previously described methods and listed TCR primers were employed for the bulk TCR libraries. TCRdb re-derived calls from the PCR reads in MiXCR, one entry per CDR3 protein. The table has 70,000 to 95,000 distinct CDR3 sequences, over 15% seen once; the top ten hold 0.85%. The clonotype originates from a human donor in good health. Some libraries in this study had Jurkat cell RNA spiked in. The V and J genes are TRBV4-1 and TRBJ2-7; TRBD2 is a possible D gene (5 bases). Source material: naive CD8+ T cells from blood, with Jurkat cell RNA spiked in. Indicated subset: FACS-sorted CD8+CD4-CCR7+CD45RA+ naive T cells. CDR3 nucleotide sequence: TGCGCCAGCAGCCAAGGGGCGGGCCAAGGGGAGCAGTACTTC. Translating it yields CASSQGAGQGEQYF.